Following are 32 T cell receptor beta chains from one sample sequenced in a study of blood T cell repertoires in COVID-19. TCRdb's table, derived via immunoSEQ multiplex PCR, lists solely in-frame clones and lacks some. The sample has hundreds of thousands of clones, around 88% seen once. The sequencing sample was made of peripheral blood. Receptor source: a woman younger than 45 with acute or convalescent COVID-19.

The chain combines TRBV5-5 with TRBJ2-5; 11 bases map to TRBD2. The CDR3 sequence is 16 residues long. V trimming: 4 bases; J trimming: 0 bases; junction bases outside the gene matches: 5. Germline CDR1 SGHKS, CDR2 YYEKEE (reference sequence). CDR3 residues: CASSPIAGGNQETQYF. The CDR3 nucleotides are TGTGCCAGCAGCCCAATAGCGGGGGGGAACCAAGAGACCCAGTACTTC.

CDR3 loop: CASSPTGGVGYTF. CDR3 DNA: TGTGCCAGCAGCCCGACAGGGGGCGTTGGCTACACCTTC. V is TRBV4-2 and J is TRBJ1-2; 10 bases agree with TRBD1. Germline V CDR1 and CDR2: LGHNA, YNFKEQ. V trimming: 4 bases; J trimming: 7 bases; junction bases outside the gene matches: 3. This CDR3 is 13 amino acids long.

V gene TRBV5-6 combines with J gene TRBJ2-5, with a tentative D call TRBD1 (5 bases). Per the germline V gene, CDR1 is SGHDT and CDR2 is YYEEEE. This CDR3 region has 16 residues. Trimming pared 2 bases from V and 3 bases from J, leaving 17 bases between. This chain's CDR3 is CASSFSSGIGEETQYF. The DNA of the CDR3 is TGTGCCAGCAGCTTTTCTTCAGGGATTGGGGAAGAGACCCAGTACTTC.

The genes are TRBV3-1 (or the pseudogene TRBV3-2) and TRBJ1-2; no clear D gene. This CDR3 has 16 residues. V dropped 0 bases and J dropped 2 bases, with 13 bases sitting between them. From germline, CDR1 is LGHDT and CDR2 YNNKEL (reference sequence). CDR3 sequence reads: CASSQDWRTLNYGYTF. CDR3 nucleotides: TGTGCCAGCAGCCAAGATTGGAGGACGTTGAACTATGGCTACACCTTC.

The chain uses TRBV5-6 and TRBJ2-4; D may be TRBD2 (6 bases). The CDR3 has 16 amino acids. With 4 bases removed from V and 8 bases from J, the gap between germline ends came to 22 bases. The germline CDR1 and CDR2 sequences are SGHDT and YYEEEE. CDR3 protein: CASSGGWRESEYIQYF. CDR3 coding DNA: TGTGCCAGCAGCGGAGGGTGGAGGGAATCGGAATACATTCAGTACTTC.

V usage is TRBV29-1 and J usage is TRBJ1-1, with 9 nucleotides matching TRBD1. Germline V gives CDR1 SQVTM, CDR2 ANQGSEA. The J segment lost 3 bases and the V segment lost 7 bases, leaving 12 bases of the junction unmatched. The CDR3 length is 15 residues. CDR3 DNA: TGCAGCGCCTCACAGGGGGCGCTTGGGGACACTGAAGCTTTCTTT. Its translation is CSASQGALGDTEAFF.

The chain links TRBV29-1 to TRBJ2-7, with D unclear. Looked up from germline, CDR1 is SQVTM and CDR2 is ANQGSEA. The length of the CDR3 is 11 residues. V gave up 4 bases and J gave up 2 bases, with 6 bases separating them. The CDR3 sequence: CSVAGTYEQYF. In DNA, the CDR3 is TGCAGCGTTGCAGGAACCTACGAGCAGTACTTC.

V and J are TRBV18 and TRBJ2-1, with 12 bases fitting TRBD2. CDR3 length: 15 amino acids. CDR1 and CDR2 (germline): KGHSH, LQKENI. With V trimmed by 2 bases and J by 6 bases, 2 bases remained unmatched. CDR3 protein: CASSPTSGGLNEQFF. The CDR3 DNA reads TGTGCCAGCTCACCAACTAGCGGGGGGCTCAATGAGCAGTTCTTC.

The chain joins TRBV7-9 to TRBJ2-3; D is ambiguous. CDR1 is SEHNR and CDR2 is FQNEAQ in the germline V gene (reference sequence). The CDR3 covers 17 residues. V lost 3 bases and J lost 0, with 16 bases in between. The DNA for the CDR3 is TGTGCCAGCAGCTTTCCTACTTCCGGGTTTAGCACAGATACGCAGTATTTT. This encodes CASSFPTSGFSTDTQYF.

The chain employs TRBV18 and TRBJ2-7, with 10 nucleotides matching TRBD2. The V gene end was trimmed by 4 bases and the J gene end by 2 bases; junction bases not matched to a gene: 5. Germline V CDR1 and CDR2: KGHSH, LQKENI. CDR3 length equals 15 residues. CDR3 amino acids: CASSQGTSVPYEQYF. DNA for the CDR3: TGTGCCAGCTCACAAGGGACTAGCGTCCCCTACGAGCAGTACTTC. Combining the CDR3 with reference TRBV18 and TRBJ2-7 gives the whole variable domain NAGVMQNPRHLVRRRGQEARLRCSPMKGHSHVYWYRQLPEEGLKFMVYLQKENIIDESGMPKERFSAEFPKEGPSILRIQQVVRGDSAAYFCASSQGTSVPYEQYFGPGTRLTVT.

J is TRBJ1-6 and V is TRBV10-2; unclear D gene. V lost 8 bases and J 7 bases, leaving 9 bases between the germline ends. CDR1 WSHSY and CDR2 SAAADI come from the germline V gene. This CDR3 contains 12 residues. CDR3 in amino acids: CASRGVNSPLHF. The CDR3 DNA sequence: TGCGCCAGCCGCGGGGTAAATTCACCCCTCCACTTT.

This clone appeared a single time. The chain is built from TRBV9 and TRBJ2-1; D perhaps matches TRBD2 (7 bases). V shed 4 bases and J shed 7 bases, with 12 bases lying between them. Germline V gene data show CDR1 as SGDLS and CDR2 as YYNGEE. The CDR3 has 13 residues. The CDR3: CASSLGGENEQFF. Here the CDR3 DNA reads TGTGCCAGCAGCTTAGGGGGGGAGAATGAGCAGTTCTTC.

The chain is built from TRBV13 and TRBJ2-3, with 13 bases matching TRBD2. Germline assignment: CDR1 PRHDT and CDR2 FYEKMQ (reference sequence). With 5 bases clipped from V and 7 bases from J, the junction kept 6 bases outside the gene matches. CDR3 size: 15 residues. CDR3 in DNA: TGTGCCAGCAGCGGACGACTAGCGGGGGGTCATACGCAGTATTTT. It encodes CASSGRLAGGHTQYF.

The rearrangement links TRBV4-1 to TRBJ2-1; D may be TRBD1 (6 bases). This CDR3 comprises 20 residues. Germline CDR1 reads MGHRA; CDR2 reads YSYEKL. Between the trimmed V and J ends, which lost 2 bases and 0 bases, there was a span of 23 bases. The CDR3 nucleotides are TGCGCCAGCAGCCAACGCGTTGCAGGGGTTTCCCTTAACTCCTACAATGAGCAGTTCTTC. It encodes CASSQRVAGVSLNSYNEQFF.

The chain has TRBV3-1 (or the pseudogene TRBV3-2) and TRBJ2-2; 12 bases fit TRBD2. Germline-derived CDR1 and CDR2 are LGHDT and YNNKEL (reference sequence). J lost 7 bases, V lost 5 bases, and 8 bases had no gene match. CDR3 size: 16 residues. CDR3 protein: CASSRRTSGVVGELFF. CDR3 sequence (DNA): TGTGCCAGCAGCAGACGGACTAGCGGGGTGGTCGGGGAGCTGTTTTTT.

This chain uses TRBV20-1 with TRBJ2-2; TRBD2 aligns across 9 bases. The trim removed 4 bases at V and 7 bases at J, leaving 7 bases unmatched. The germline V gene has CDR1 DFQATT and CDR2 SNEGSKA (reference sequence). This CDR3 has 14 residues. CDR3 amino acids: CSAIDSGGGGELFF. CDR3 nucleotides: TGCAGTGCTATTGATAGCGGGGGAGGCGGGGAGCTGTTTTTT.

The CDR3 here is CASKRGTSGGGYNEQFF. CDR3 DNA: TGTGCCAGTAAGAGAGGGACTAGCGGGGGGGGCTACAATGAGCAGTTCTTC. The rearrangement joins TRBV19 to TRBJ2-1, with 16 positions matching TRBD2. The trim removed 7 bases at V and 3 bases at J, leaving 6 bases unmatched. The CDR3 sequence is 17 residues long. Germline V lookup: CDR1 LNHDA, CDR2 SQIVND (reference sequence).

The chain is built from TRBV7-9 and TRBJ2-7; TRBD2 might be the D (5 bases). Trimming removed 2 bases at V and 1 base at J, with 12 bases between. Germline V gives CDR1 SEHNR, CDR2 FQNEAQ (reference sequence). This CDR3 comprises 15 residues. This CDR3 reads CASSLYQEASYEQYF. CDR3 DNA sequence: TGTGCCAGCAGCTTATATCAGGAGGCATCCTACGAGCAGTACTTC.

The gene calls are TRBV19 and TRBJ2-1; 12 bases are shared with TRBD2. Germline loops: CDR1 LNHDA, CDR2 SQIVND (reference sequence). The CDR3 covers 15 residues. V was pared by 4 bases and J by 6 bases, with 4 bases of the junction left unmatched. The CDR3 DNA sequence: TGTGCCAGTAGTACTAGCGGGGGGGCCTTCAATGAGCAGTTCTTC. Protein product: CASSTSGGAFNEQFF.

The sample holds many counts of this clone. J is TRBJ2-3 and V is TRBV20-1, with D possibly TRBD2 on 7 matching bases. The V gene's germline CDR1 is DFQATT and CDR2 SNEGSKA (reference sequence). The CDR3 runs to 16 residues. The ends were cut back, 6 bases at V and 1 base at J, with 20 bases in the middle. CDR3 coding DNA: TGCAGTGCCAGTCCAAGAGGGGGGGCTCGCACAGATACGCAGTATTTT. Its protein product is CSASPRGGARTDTQYF.

The chain uses TRBV5-1 and TRBJ2-7; 7 positions agree with TRBD2. The germline V gene has CDR1 SGHRS and CDR2 YFSETQ. With 7 bases clipped from V and 2 bases from J, the junction kept 6 bases outside the gene matches. The CDR3 totals 13 residues. The CDR3 DNA reads as TGCGCCAGCGGGGGGGAAGGGGCCTACGAGCAGTACTTC. As protein: CASGGEGAYEQYF.

This rearrangement joins TRBV19 to TRBJ2-3; 8 nucleotides agree with TRBD2. CDR3 length: 15 residues. Germline CDR1 and CDR2: LNHDA and SQIVND (reference sequence). The V and J ends lost 6 bases and 5 bases, in that order; junction bases with no gene match: 10. CDR3 nucleotides: TGTGCCAGTAGGCCAACCGGGGGGGCCGAAGATACGCAGTATTTT. It specifies CASRPTGGAEDTQYF.

The chain couples TRBV6-5 to TRBJ2-7, with D perhaps matching TRBD2 (6 bases). The CDR3 is 15 residues long. The germline V gene has CDR1 MNHEY and CDR2 SVGAGI. The ends were cut back, 6 bases at V and 3 bases at J, with 18 bases in the middle. The CDR3 nucleotides are TGTGCCAGCAGCCTCAGGGAGGCGGGGCTCTACGAGCAGTACTTC. This translates into CASSLREAGLYEQYF.

J is TRBJ2-3 and V is TRBV5-1; tentative D call: TRBD1 (5 bases). V lost 6 bases to trimming and J lost 4 bases, with 15 bases between them. CDR1 and CDR2 from the germline V gene are SGHRS and YFSETQ. This CDR3 is built from 14 residues. CDR3 bases: TGCGCCAGCACCCAAACCAGGGTTCCAGATACGCAGTATTTT. It translates to CASTQTRVPDTQYF.

This rearrangement joins TRBV29-1 to TRBJ2-5, with D tentatively TRBD2 (5 bases). The germline V and J ends were trimmed by 0 bases and 3 bases, with 11 bases remaining between them. The CDR3 is 14 amino acids. Looked up from germline, CDR1 is SQVTM and CDR2 is ANQGSEA. CDR3 sequence (DNA): TGCAGCGTTGAAGATCTTACGGAGGAAGAGACCCAGTACTTC. It encodes CSVEDLTEEETQYF. The variable domain in full, with the rest retrieved from reference TRBV29-1 and TRBJ2-5, is SAVISQKPSRDICQRGTSLTIQCQVDSQVTMMFWYRQQPGQSLTLIATANQGSEATYESGFVIDKFPISRPNLTFSTLTVSNMSPEDSSIYLCSVEDLTEEETQYFGPGTRLLVL.

This chain uses TRBV2 with TRBJ2-1, with a weak D call TRBD1 (6 bases). The CDR3 extends over 14 amino acids. Looked up from germline, CDR1 is SNHLY and CDR2 is FYNNEI. The germline V and J ends were trimmed by 10 bases and 2 bases, with 15 bases remaining between them. The CDR3: CATRGQTPYNEQFF. The CDR3 DNA follows: TGTGCCACCAGAGGACAGACCCCCTACAATGAGCAGTTCTTC.

V and J are TRBV7-3 and TRBJ2-3; the match to TRBD1 covers 10 bases. V was pared by 1 base and J by 2 bases, with 9 bases of the junction left unmatched. This CDR3 has 18 residues. Germline CDR1 SGHTA, CDR2 FQGTGA. The CDR3 spells CASSLSATGGLYTDTQYF. Here the CDR3 DNA reads TGTGCCAGCAGCTTAAGTGCGACAGGGGGCCTGTACACAGATACGCAGTATTTT.

The J gene is TRBJ1-6, the V gene TRBV2, with D tentatively TRBD1 (5 bases). Trimming left V 3 bases short and J 11 bases short, with 20 bases between. This CDR3 comprises 16 residues. Germline CDR1 and CDR2: SNHLY and FYNNEI. CDR3 residues: CASSEVRANILPPLHF. CDR3 DNA: TGTGCCAGCAGTGAGGTCAGGGCTAATATACTACCACCCCTCCACTTT.

The chain recombines TRBV3-1 (or the pseudogene TRBV3-2) with TRBJ2-5; 8 bases align to TRBD2. The V and J ends lost 2 bases and 9 bases, in that order; junction bases with no gene match: 5. The CDR3 sequence is 13 residues long. Germline CDR1 is LGHDT and CDR2 is YNNKEL (reference sequence). CDR3 in amino acids: CASSQSGGGPQYF. In nucleotides, the CDR3 is TGTGCCAGCAGCCAAAGCGGGGGAGGGCCCCAGTACTTC.

The V gene is TRBV7-9, the J gene TRBJ1-6, with 8 bases lining up with TRBD1. The V segment lost 6 bases and the J segment 1 base; nucleotides outside the gene matches: 5. Germline CDR1 SEHNR, CDR2 FQNEAQ (reference sequence). This CDR3 is 16 amino acids long. The CDR3 here is CASRDGQGSYNSPLHF. The CDR3 DNA sequence: TGTGCCAGCAGGGATGGACAGGGTTCCTATAATTCACCCCTCCACTTT.

The table lists this clone with a count of one. The V call is TRBV5-5, the J call TRBJ1-1; tentatively, D is TRBD1 (5 bases). Germline V lookup: CDR1 SGHKS, CDR2 YYEKEE (reference sequence). V lost 4 bases to trimming and J lost 0 bases, with 13 bases between them. The CDR3 sequence is 15 residues long. This chain's CDR3 is CASSPPGGVNTEAFF. In nucleotides, the CDR3 is TGTGCCAGCAGCCCCCCGGGAGGGGTGAACACTGAAGCTTTCTTT.

The chain employs TRBV12-3 or TRBV12-4 and TRBJ2-3, with D unresolved. V lost 4 bases and J 1 base, leaving 6 bases between the germline ends. This CDR3 is 13 amino acids long. This CDR3 is CASSYSGTDTQYF. The CDR3 DNA is TGTGCCAGCAGTTATAGTGGCACAGATACGCAGTATTTT.